A single sample is the source of the 11 T cell receptor beta chains below, sequenced in a study of blood T cell repertoires in COVID-19. Repertoires were generated with immunoSEQ multiplex PCR, while TCRdb's copy carries only in-frame clones and drops some. The sample contains 250,000 to 300,000 clones, roughly 88% of which appear only once. The sample comprised PBMCs or T cells enriched from blood (not recorded which). These receptors came from a woman aged 35 to 49 with acute COVID-19.

This chain joins TRBV4-2 and TRBJ2-5, with 11 bases matching TRBD2. This CDR3 comprises 18 residues. Trimming at V came to 0 bases and at J to 4 bases, leaving 10 bases not matched to a gene. CDR1 is LGHNA, CDR2 YNFKEQ, per germline. CDR3 DNA: TGTGCCAGCAGCCAAGATTTAGCGGGGGGGCCGAAAGTAGAGACCCAGTACTTC. This translates into CASSQDLAGGPKVETQYF.

This clone was detected a few times. The rearrangement uses TRBV7-2 and TRBJ1-1; TRBD1 matches at 9 bases. Germline V gene data show CDR1 as SGHTA and CDR2 as FQGNSA. The junction had 3 bases not matched to a gene; V was cut back by 2 bases and J by 5 bases. The CDR3 covers 14 residues. CDR3 nucleotides: TGTGCCAGCAGCTTAACAGGGGGCAGAACTGAAGCTTTCTTT. Translated, it gives CASSLTGGRTEAFF. The whole variable domain, remainder taken from reference TRBV7-2 and TRBJ1-1, is GAGVSQSPSNKVTEKGKDVELRCDPISGHTALYWYRQSLGQGLEFLIYFQGNSAPDKSGLPSDRFSAERTGGSVSTLTIQRTQQEDSAVYLCASSLTGGRTEAFFGQGTRLTVV.

V and J are TRBV7-2 and TRBJ2-3, with TRBD2 identical over 15 bases. This CDR3 has 18 residues. With V trimmed by 3 bases and J by 2 bases, 6 bases remained unmatched. Looked up from germline, CDR1 is SGHTA and CDR2 is FQGNSA. The CDR3 DNA is TGTGCCAGCAGCTTGCGGACTAGCGGGGGGGGGCCCACAGATACGCAGTATTTT. Protein sequence: CASSLRTSGGGPTDTQYF. Full variable domain (outside the CDR3, taken from reference TRBV7-2 and TRBJ2-3): GAGVSQSPSNKVTEKGKDVELRCDPISGHTALYWYRQSLGQGLEFLIYFQGNSAPDKSGLPSDRFSAERTGGSVSTLTIQRTQQEDSAVYLCASSLRTSGGGPTDTQYFGPGTRLTVL.

The chain uses TRBV7-9 and TRBJ2-3; 7 nucleotides agree with TRBD1. Trimming took 2 bases from V and 1 from J; bases not matched to a gene: 3. The CDR3 extends over 15 amino acids. Germline CDR1 and CDR2: SEHNR and FQNEAQ (reference sequence). CDR3 coding DNA: TGTGCCAGCAGCTTAAGGGGGCAGGGCACAGATACGCAGTATTTT. Translating it yields CASSLRGQGTDTQYF.

The V and J genes are TRBV12-5 and TRBJ1-1; tentative D call: TRBD1 (6 bases). This CDR3 comprises 15 residues. CDR1 and CDR2 from the germline V gene are LGHNT and FRNRAP. Trimming took off 0 bases at V and 1 base at J, with 9 bases between the two ends. This CDR3 is CASGLVTGKNTEAFF. CDR3 coding DNA: TGTGCTAGTGGTTTGGTAACAGGGAAGAACACTGAAGCTTTCTTT.

CDR3 nucleotide sequence: TGTGCCAGCAGCGGAGTAGCGGGGGCCCCGAGAAGCACAGATACGCAGTATTTT. The encoded protein is CASSGVAGAPRSTDTQYF. The chain recombines TRBV27 with TRBJ2-3; 9 nucleotides align to TRBD2. CDR3 size: 18 residues. Per the germline V gene, CDR1 is MNHEY and CDR2 is SMNVEV (reference sequence). The junction had 13 bases not matched to a gene; V was cut back by 6 bases and J by 0 bases.

This sequence joins TRBV7-7 and TRBJ2-3; D remains ambiguous. CDR1 is SSHAT, CDR2 FNYEAQ, per germline (reference sequence). V lost 2 bases and J lost 4, with 7 bases in between. The CDR3 consists of 13 residues. The CDR3 DNA follows: TGTGCCAGCAGCTTAAGTCGGGCAGATACGCAGTATTTT. Translating it yields CASSLSRADTQYF.

The chain uses TRBV5-4 and TRBJ2-7, with D tentatively TRBD1 (6 bases). The V gene lost 0 bases and the J gene lost 0 bases, with 7 bases spanning the gap. The CDR3 loop spans 14 amino acids. The V gene's germline CDR1 is SGHNT and CDR2 YYREEE (reference sequence). The DNA of the CDR3 is TGTGCCAGCAGCTTGGTGGGGGCCTCCTACGAGCAGTACTTC. As protein: CASSLVGASYEQYF.

The rearrangement joins TRBV24-1 to TRBJ1-5; TRBD1 aligns across 8 bases. V gave up 9 bases and J gave up 2 bases; unmatched junction bases: 11. The CDR3 is made up of 16 amino acids. Germline loops: CDR1 KGHDR, CDR2 SFDVKD. Here the CDR3 reads CATQATGEGGNQPQHF. The CDR3 DNA follows: TGTGCCACCCAGGCGACAGGGGAAGGGGGCAATCAGCCCCAGCATTTT.

The rearrangement links TRBV7-2 to TRBJ2-1; D is uncertain. This CDR3 has 15 residues. The V end lost 5 bases, the J end lost 0 bases, and 11 bases lay between the germline ends. Per germline, CDR1 SGHTA and CDR2 FQGNSA. As DNA, the CDR3 is TGTGCCAGCAGCCACCGACGGAGCTCCTACAATGAGCAGTTCTTC. It specifies CASSHRRSSYNEQFF.

The sample holds one count of this clone. The V and J genes are TRBV7-3 and TRBJ1-2; TRBD1 matches 9 bases. The CDR3 is made up of 14 amino acids. The germline CDR1 and CDR2 sequences are SGHTA and FQGTGA. V dropped 3 bases and J dropped 6; count of bases not matched to a gene: 5. The CDR3 coding sequence is TGTGCCAGCAGCTTGGGGACAGGGACGGATGGCTACACCTTC. Encoded protein: CASSLGTGTDGYTF.